This TCR beta chain was sequenced in a study of regulatory T cells in long-lasting Graves disease. Study details: Graves' disease counted as persistent after over 5 years of antithyroid drugs with positive TSH receptor antibodies.

The time point is: persistent/refractory GD, antithyroid drugs over 5 years with positive TRAb. PBMC RNA served as the TCR library source. The patients included were those that came from an endocrinology department in Xi'an, China. Researchers made TCR beta libraries by using iRepertoire HTBI primers and running Arm-PCR on CDR3 regions. TCRdb independently ran MiXCR on the multiplex PCR reads; one entry per CDR3 protein. The table has under 450,000 distinct CDR3 sequences, 23% seen once; the top ten hold around 30%. This clonotype was picked up a small number of times. Material: peripheral blood mononuclear cells (PBMCs), obtained when the disease was refractory, from a patient treated with antithyroid drugs. The TCR was taken from a woman in her thirties or forties with Graves disease.

The CDR3 loop is CASSLRVQSSDANTEAFF. For the CDR3, the DNA is TGTGCCAGCAGCTTACGGGTTCAGTCGAGCGATGCTAACACTGAAGCTTTCTTT. This chain connects TRBV7-9 to TRBJ1-1, with D unresolved. There are 18 residues in the CDR3. Germline V lookup: CDR1 SEHNR, CDR2 FQNEAQ (reference sequence). Trimming cost V 2 bases and J 2 bases, with 21 bases left between them.